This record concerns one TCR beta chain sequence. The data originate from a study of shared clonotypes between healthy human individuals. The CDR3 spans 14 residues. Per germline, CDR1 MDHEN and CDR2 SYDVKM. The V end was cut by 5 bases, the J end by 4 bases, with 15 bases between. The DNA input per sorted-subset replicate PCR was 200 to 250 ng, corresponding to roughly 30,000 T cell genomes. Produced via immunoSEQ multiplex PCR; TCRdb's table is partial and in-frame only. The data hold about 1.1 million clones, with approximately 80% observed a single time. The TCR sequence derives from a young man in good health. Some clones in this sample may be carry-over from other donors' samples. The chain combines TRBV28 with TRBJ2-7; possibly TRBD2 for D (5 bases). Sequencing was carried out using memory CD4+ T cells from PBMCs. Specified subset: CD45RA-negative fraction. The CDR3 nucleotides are TGTGCCAGCAGTCAGAGGGTTGGAACTTACGAGCAGTACTTC. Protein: CASSQRVGTYEQYF.